These 25 T cell receptor beta chains came from one sample sequenced in a study of blood T cell repertoires in COVID-19. Assay: immunoSEQ multiplex PCR; the TCRdb copy retains only in-frame clones and omits some. The sample carries a few hundred thousand clones, around 90% recorded once. Material for sequencing was peripheral blood. Receptors were obtained from a woman in her 70s with active or convalescent COVID-19.

J is TRBJ2-2 and V is TRBV7-2; tentative D call: TRBD2 (6 bases). V gave up 4 bases and J gave up 6 bases, with 18 bases separating them. CDR1 and CDR2 from the germline V gene are SGHTA and FQGNSA. The CDR3 runs to 16 residues. CDR3 coding DNA: TGTGCCAGCAGCTACGCTGGCGGGGCCGGACCCGGGGAGCTGTTTTTT. It translates to CASSYAGGAGPGELFF.

The chain carries TRBV15 and TRBJ2-2; 7 bases line up with TRBD1. The CDR3 consists of 16 residues. With V trimmed by 3 bases and J by 2 bases, 6 bases remained unmatched. Germline assignment: CDR1 LNHNV and CDR2 YYDKDF (reference sequence). The CDR3 bases are TGTGCCACCAGCAGGCCGGGACAGTTAAACACCGGGGAGCTGTTTTTT. Its translation is CATSRPGQLNTGELFF. Combining the CDR3 with reference TRBV15 and TRBJ2-2 gives the whole variable domain DAMVIQNPRYQVTQFGKPVTLSCSQTLNHNVMYWYQQKSSQAPKLLFHYYDKDFNNEADTPDNFQSRRPNTSFCFLDIRSPGLGDTAMYLCATSRPGQLNTGELFFGEGSRLTVL.

The V and J genes are TRBV6-5 and TRBJ1-1; tentatively, D is TRBD1 (5 bases). Per germline, CDR1 MNHEY and CDR2 SVGAGI. V was trimmed by 5 bases and J by 0 bases, leaving 10 bases between them. This CDR3 spans 14 amino acids. The CDR3 nucleotides read TGTGCCAGCAGTCGCGGGGCCATGAACACTGAAGCTTTCTTT. Translation gives CASSRGAMNTEAFF.

A remark on this clone: Its ends do not fully match the called genes, so a read error is possible. The J gene is TRBJ1-3, the V gene TRBV5-7; D may be TRBD1 (5 bases). TRBV5-7 is flagged as an ORF with uncertain function. CDR3 length: 16 amino acids. The CDR3 bases are TGTGCCAGCAGCACTGGACACGGAGACAAAAGAGCCCCCGGTAATTTT. Amino acid sequence: CASSTGHGDKRAPGNF.

The gene calls are TRBV19 and TRBJ2-3; maybe TRBD2 (7 bases). The germline V gene has CDR1 LNHDA and CDR2 SQIVND (reference sequence). The CDR3 consists of 17 residues. V was clipped by 9 bases and J by 4 bases, with 26 bases between them. Here the CDR3 reads CASVKGGAVRMADTQYF. The CDR3 coding sequence is TGTGCCAGCGTTAAGGGGGGGGCAGTACGGATGGCAGATACGCAGTATTTT.

The genes are TRBV15 and TRBJ1-2, with D possibly matching TRBD1 (5 bases). The CDR3 totals 15 residues. Trimming took off 0 bases at V and 8 bases at J, with 16 bases between the two ends. Germline V lookup: CDR1 LNHNV, CDR2 YYDKDF (reference sequence). The CDR3 reads CATSRDPGGIEGYTF. The CDR3 DNA reads as TGTGCCACCAGCAGAGACCCCGGGGGGATAGAGGGCTACACCTTC.

This clone was seen more than once but under ten times. The rearrangement uses TRBV21-1 and TRBJ1-6; the table names TRBD1, a call not compared with the DNA. TRBV21-1 is a pseudogene segment. This CDR3 is built from 16 residues. The CDR3 coding sequence is TGTGCCAGCAGCCCGACCGGGACAGGATGGAATTCACCCCTCCACTTT. The encoded protein is CASSPTGTGWNSPLHF.

The genes are TRBV4-3 and TRBJ2-7; 9 nucleotides agree with TRBD2. V was pared by 0 bases and J by 6 bases, with 9 bases of the junction left unmatched. CDR1 is LGHNA, CDR2 YSLEER, per germline. The CDR3 loop spans 16 amino acids. DNA of the CDR3: TGCGCCAGCAGCCAAGATAGGGCGGGGGGGCCAGGCGAGCAGTACTTC. Encoded protein: CASSQDRAGGPGEQYF.

This chain's CDR3 is CASSLGGTGLNTEAFF. CDR3 nucleotide sequence: TGTGCCAGCAGCTTAGGAGGGACAGGGTTGAACACTGAAGCTTTCTTT. The chain employs TRBV7-2 and TRBJ1-1; 9 nucleotides line up with TRBD1. This CDR3 region has 16 residues. The V segment lost 1 base and the J segment 0 bases; nucleotides outside the gene matches: 3. Germline V lookup: CDR1 SGHTA, CDR2 FQGNSA.

This chain links TRBV10-2 with TRBJ1-2; D ambiguous. V was pared by 4 bases and J by 4 bases, with 13 bases between. The CDR3 loop spans 14 amino acids. In germline, CDR1 is WSHSY, CDR2 SAAADI. CDR3 loop: CASSAQVGGYGYTF. The CDR3 DNA is TGCGCCAGCAGTGCACAAGTCGGCGGCTATGGCTACACCTTC.

The chain carries TRBV29-1 and TRBJ1-1; unclear D gene. V was cut by 5 bases and J by 8 bases, with 15 bases left in between. The CDR3 runs 12 residues. Germline values: CDR1 SQVTM, CDR2 ANQGSEA. The CDR3 sequence is CSVLKAGTEAFF. The DNA for the CDR3 is TGCAGCGTTTTAAAGGCAGGAACCGAAGCTTTCTTT.

The J gene is TRBJ2-7, the V gene TRBV6-5; TRBD2 matches at 8 bases. CDR1 is MNHEY, CDR2 SVGAGI, per germline. This CDR3 spans 16 amino acids. After removal of 3 bases from V and 5 bases from J, the junction contained 12 bases not matched to a gene. The CDR3 protein is CASSYGVRGGRDEQYF. In DNA, the CDR3 is TGTGCCAGCAGTTATGGGGTCCGGGGGGGCCGGGACGAGCAGTACTTC.

The chain carries TRBV3-1 (or the pseudogene TRBV3-2) and TRBJ2-7, with D unclear. Trimming cost V 3 bases and J 5 bases, with 11 bases left between them. Germline CDR1 LGHDT, CDR2 YNNKEL (reference sequence). The CDR3 spans 13 residues. CDR3 sequence reads: CASSHRCNDEQYF. In DNA form, the CDR3 reads TGTGCCAGCAGCCACCGGTGTAACGACGAGCAGTACTTC.

The J gene is TRBJ1-2, the V gene TRBV6-1; tentative D call: TRBD1 (5 bases). The ends were cut back, 4 bases at V and 2 bases at J, with 20 bases in the middle. Per germline, CDR1 MNHNS and CDR2 SASEGT. CDR3 length equals 17 residues. The CDR3 DNA sequence: TGTGCCAGCAGTGGAAAAGCGGGGACGCAGGTCAACTATGGCTACACCTTC. Its translation is CASSGKAGTQVNYGYTF.

The V call is TRBV5-1, the J call TRBJ1-1; D is unclear. Trimming shortened V by 2 bases and J by 1 base, and 9 bases separated the two germline ends. CDR1 SGHRS and CDR2 YFSETQ come from the germline V gene. The CDR3 totals 14 residues. The CDR3 region has the DNA TGCGCCAGCAGCTTTGGGAGAACGAACACTGAAGCTTTCTTT. This codes for CASSFGRTNTEAFF.

The chain uses TRBV16 and TRBJ1-2, with a tentative D call TRBD1 (6 bases). Germline V gene data show CDR1 as KGHSY and CDR2 as FQNENV. Trimming cost V 8 bases and J 3 bases, with 16 bases left between them. CDR3 length: 14 residues. CDR3 sequence (DNA): TGTGCCAGCCGAATGGGGGGGCTCGACTATGGCTACACCTTC. As protein: CASRMGGLDYGYTF.

The chain is built from TRBV7-6 and TRBJ2-2; 7 nucleotides line up with TRBD1. The CDR3 covers 17 residues. J gave up 5 bases and V 5 bases, and 14 bases lay outside the gene matches. CDR1 is SGHVS, CDR2 FNYEAQ, per germline. The CDR3 reads CASSPLTGDPRTGELFF. As DNA, the CDR3 is TGTGCCAGCAGCCCGCTCACAGGGGATCCGCGGACCGGGGAGCTGTTTTTT.

The chain has TRBV5-1 and TRBJ1-1; D perhaps matches TRBD1 (6 bases). There are 16 residues in the CDR3. CDR1 and CDR2 (germline): SGHRS, YFSETQ. Between the trimmed V and J ends, which lost 6 bases and 2 bases, there was a span of 20 bases. CDR3 amino acids: CASTPTGDSLNTEAFF. The CDR3 DNA reads TGCGCCAGCACCCCGACAGGAGATTCCCTAAACACTGAAGCTTTCTTT.

CDR3 sequence reads: CASSFRSGANEKLFF. The CDR3 coding sequence is TGTGCCAGCAGCTTTAGATCAGGGGCTAATGAAAAACTGTTTTTT. The V call is TRBV11-2, the J call TRBJ1-4; tentative D call: TRBD1 (6 bases). Germline CDR1 is SGHAT and CDR2 is FQNNGV. The CDR3 loop spans 15 amino acids. V was trimmed by 3 bases and J by 3 bases, leaving 11 bases between them.

The chain recombines TRBV15 with TRBJ2-2; D is undetermined. Per germline, CDR1 LNHNV and CDR2 YYDKDF (reference sequence). The CDR3 is 18 amino acids. The V and J ends lost 0 bases and 0 bases respectively, with 14 bases between them. CDR3 in DNA: TGTGCCACCAGCAGAGATCAGCAAAGCGAGGCGAACACCGGGGAGCTGTTTTTT. This translates into CATSRDQQSEANTGELFF.

This clone appeared a single time. The chain combines TRBV29-1 with TRBJ1-1, with D possibly being TRBD1 (5 bases). The germline V and J ends were trimmed by 4 bases and 11 bases, with 20 bases remaining between them. Germline V gives CDR1 SQVTM, CDR2 ANQGSEA. There are 13 residues in the CDR3. The CDR3 DNA is TGCAGCGTTGGTGTTCCAAGGGGTAGTTCGGCTTTCTTT. It translates to CSVGVPRGSSAFF. Full variable domain (missing parts from reference TRBV29-1 and TRBJ1-1): SAVISQKPSRDICQRGTSLTIQCQVDSQVTMMFWYRQQPGQSLTLIATANQGSEATYESGFVIDKFPISRPNLTFSTLTVSNMSPEDSSIYLCSVGVPRGSSAFFGQGTRLTVV.

This clone was recorded once. The chain is built from TRBV5-1 and TRBJ1-1; the match to TRBD1 covers 7 bases. With 4 bases clipped from V and 1 base from J, the junction kept 4 bases outside the gene matches. The CDR3 covers 14 residues. Germline V gene data show CDR1 as SGHRS and CDR2 as YFSETQ. The CDR3 nucleotides are TGCGCCAGCAGCACAGCAGGGGGGAACACTGAAGCTTTCTTT. It codes for CASSTAGGNTEAFF.

J is TRBJ1-3 and V is TRBV6-5; D gene unclear. CDR1 and CDR2 (germline): MNHEY, SVGAGI. V lost 5 bases, J lost 0 bases, and 5 bases lay in between. The CDR3 totals 13 residues. The CDR3 here is CASSPFSGNTIYF. The CDR3, as DNA: TGTGCCAGCAGTCCATTCTCTGGAAACACCATATATTTT.

V and J are TRBV3-1 (or the pseudogene TRBV3-2) and TRBJ2-3; a weak D match, TRBD2 (7 bases). Trimming shortened V by 0 bases and J by 1 base, and 14 bases separated the two germline ends. Germline lookup yields CDR1 LGHDT and CDR2 YNNKEL (reference sequence). The CDR3 runs to 17 residues. This chain's CDR3 is CASSQDRSGGGTDTQYF. CDR3 DNA sequence: TGTGCCAGCAGCCAAGATCGGTCGGGGGGCGGCACAGATACGCAGTATTTT.

The gene calls are TRBV9 and TRBJ2-2; a possible D gene is TRBD1 (6 bases). Germline assignment: CDR1 SGDLS and CDR2 YYNGEE. Trimming pared 0 bases from V and 4 bases from J, leaving 10 bases between. The CDR3 is made up of 15 amino acids. CDR3 coding DNA: TGTGCCAGCAGCGTAGGGGGGCAAAGCACCGGGGAGCTGTTTTTT. It encodes CASSVGGQSTGELFF.